This T cell receptor (beta chain) was sequenced for a study of cytotoxic CD8 clonotypes in ibrutinib-treated CLL. Investigators sought sequencing depths of between 1 in 200,000 and 1 in 1 million T cells. The method was immunoSEQ multiplex PCR; TCRdb's version includes in-frame clones alone and lacks a portion of them. The sample contains approximately 280,000 clones, roughly 76% of which appear only once. Study-wide results and caveats: An increase in clonality occurred at ibrutinib response, followed by a return toward baseline at progression. Clonality was higher at baseline than in age-matched healthy donors and tracked circulating CD8+ T-cell counts. The clonality rise at ibrutinib response reflected private clonotype expansion.

V was clipped by 5 bases and J by 4 bases; unmatched bases: 8. This CDR3 is built from 15 residues. Germline V gene sequence: CDR1 LNHDA, CDR2 SQIVND (reference sequence). A remark on this clone: What it binds is unknown.

This TCR derives from a human donor with chronic lymphocytic leukemia. V is TRBV19 and J is TRBJ2-7; the match to TRBD2 covers 10 bases. Source: PBMCs, taken at disease progression, from a patient treated with ibrutinib. The CDR3, as DNA: TGTGCCAGTAGTGCCTCTAGCGGGAGCGGGTACGAGCAGTACTTC. Protein: CASSASSGSGYEQYF.